These 19 T cell receptor beta chains were sequenced from one sample in a study of T cells in Graves' hyperthyroidism and ophthalmopathy. Regions amplified from RNA transcripts were the TCR beta CDR3 regions. HTBI primers were employed in a first-round RT-PCR of the TCR CDR3. One entry per CDR3 protein, called by TCRdb with MiXCR from the multiplex PCR reads. The sample lists 730,000 or so distinct CDR3 sequences; under 20% were seen once. Sequenced input: blood. The origin of the receptors is a woman in her forties or fifties with Graves' hyperthyroidism that later progressed to Graves' ophthalmopathy.

The CDR3 DNA follows: TGTGCCAGCAGCTTAGTCGACAGGGGGGTGCAGTTCTTC. Its protein is CASSLVDRGVQFF. This rearrangement joins TRBV7-6 to TRBJ2-1; 9 bases map to TRBD1. CDR3 size: 13 residues. The V segment lost 1 base and the J segment 12 bases; nucleotides outside the gene matches: 4. Germline CDR1 and CDR2: SGHVS and FNYEAQ.

This clonotype came up a few times. The gene calls are TRBV20-1 and TRBJ2-7, with 7 bases aligning to TRBD2. From germline, CDR1 is DFQATT and CDR2 SNEGSKA (reference sequence). There are 13 residues in the CDR3. Germline trimming cut 7 bases from V and 0 bases from J; bases unmatched to any gene: 6. CDR3 loop: CSVTAGSSYEQYF. CDR3 bases: TGCAGTGTCACAGCGGGGAGCTCCTACGAGCAGTACTTC.

This chain joins TRBV6-6 and TRBJ2-7; perhaps D is TRBD1 or TRBD2 (5 bases each). The CDR3 totals 15 residues. The V end lost 2 bases, the J end lost 2 bases, and 13 bases lay between the germline ends. The germline V gene has CDR1 MNHNY and CDR2 SVGAGI (reference sequence). Here the CDR3 reads CASSYIAGGAYEQYF. The CDR3 bases are TGTGCCAGCAGTTACATCGCTGGGGGAGCCTACGAGCAGTACTTC.

V is TRBV2 and J is TRBJ2-5, with no clear D. Trimming shortened V by 1 base and J by 2 bases, and 5 bases separated the two germline ends. Germline CDR1 SNHLY, CDR2 FYNNEI. This CDR3 spans 13 amino acids. CDR3 in amino acids: CASSEEEQETQYF. The CDR3 DNA is TGTGCCAGCAGTGAAGAGGAACAAGAGACCCAGTACTTC.

This clonotype was observed a handful of times. The CDR3 protein is CASSSLPGQGHTIYF. CDR3 DNA sequence: TGTGCCAGCAGCTCCCTTCCGGGACAGGGACACACCATATATTTT. The chain recombines TRBV11-2 with TRBJ1-3; TRBD1 matches at 9 bases. CDR1 SGHAT and CDR2 FQNNGV come from the germline V gene. The CDR3 spans 15 residues. The junction had 9 bases not matched to a gene; V was cut back by 4 bases and J by 8 bases.

In its sample, this clonotype was seen a few times. J is TRBJ2-7 and V is TRBV19; D may be TRBD1 (7 bases). V was shortened by 6 bases and J by 5 bases, with 14 bases between the two germline ends. CDR1 is LNHDA, CDR2 SQIVND, per germline (reference sequence). The CDR3 consists of 13 residues. The CDR3 is CASRRQGLDEQYF. The CDR3 DNA reads TGTGCCAGTAGGAGACAGGGACTGGACGAGCAGTACTTC.

The chain combines TRBV19 with TRBJ2-5, with a tentative D call TRBD2 (5 bases). Germline V gene lookup returns CDR1 LNHDA and CDR2 SQIVND (reference sequence). The CDR3 length is 13 residues. Deletions cut 7 bases from V and 7 bases from J, with 16 bases between. The CDR3 loop is CASTDGIRRTQYF. The CDR3 DNA reads TGTGCCAGTACCGACGGGATCCGGCGGACCCAGTACTTC.

The chain links TRBV5-1 to TRBJ1-2; D is unclear. Trimming cost V 0 bases and J 3 bases, with 9 bases left between them. This CDR3 is built from 14 residues. Germline assignment: CDR1 SGHRS and CDR2 YFSETQ. The CDR3 spells CASSLGTADYGYTF. The CDR3 DNA reads TGCGCCAGCAGCTTGGGGACGGCGGACTATGGCTACACCTTC.

The rearrangement uses TRBV6-2 or TRBV6-3 and TRBJ1-2; the D gene is possibly TRBD1 (5 bases). This CDR3 spans 14 amino acids. V lost 6 bases and J lost 1, with 12 bases in between. In germline, CDR1 is MNHEY, CDR2 SVGEGT. The CDR3 coding sequence is TGTGCCAGCAGGGCCCAGACAGATAACTATGGCTACACCTTC. Protein product: CASRAQTDNYGYTF.

This clonotype has ten or more counts. This chain links TRBV2 with TRBJ1-1, with TRBD1 as a possible D gene (5 bases). The CDR3 consists of 14 residues. Germline assignment: CDR1 SNHLY and CDR2 FYNNEI. Trimming cost V 7 bases and J 1 base, with 13 bases left between them. CDR3 coding DNA: TGTGCCAGCACCCCGGCAGGGTGGAACACTGAAGCTTTCTTT. Encoded protein: CASTPAGWNTEAFF. The whole variable domain, remainder taken from reference TRBV2 and TRBJ1-1, is EPEVTQTPSHQVTQMGQEVILRCVPISNHLYFYWYRQILGQKVEFLVSFYNNEISEKSEIFDDQFSVERPDGSNFTLKIRSTKLEDSAMYFCASTPAGWNTEAFFGQGTRLTVV.

This clonotype turned up a few times. V and J are TRBV5-1 and TRBJ2-3, with D possibly being TRBD1 or TRBD2 (5 bases each). Germline V gives CDR1 SGHRS, CDR2 YFSETQ. This CDR3 has 14 residues. The V end lost 6 bases, the J end lost 6 bases, and 17 bases lay between the germline ends. The CDR3 loop is CASKNTGTRDTQYF. The CDR3 DNA is TGCGCCAGCAAAAACACGGGGACGCGGGATACGCAGTATTTT.

This clonotype has at least ten counts. The chain combines TRBV10-2 with TRBJ2-1; 8 nucleotides match TRBD2. This CDR3 contains 15 residues. Germline V CDR1 and CDR2: WSHSY, SAAADI. V dropped 0 bases and J dropped 10; count of bases not matched to a gene: 8. The DNA of the CDR3 is TGCGCCAGCAGTGAGTCTCGGGGGGGCCGAATGGAGCAGTTCTTC. This translates into CASSESRGGRMEQFF.

This rearrangement joins TRBV6-1 to TRBJ2-7; TRBD1 might be the D (5 bases). The CDR3 runs to 13 residues. Per the germline V gene, CDR1 is MNHNS and CDR2 is SASEGT. Trimming left V 5 bases short and J 3 bases short, with 11 bases between. CDR3 nucleotides: TGTGCCAGCAGTATGGACACCGGCTACGAGCAGTACTTC. This codes for CASSMDTGYEQYF.

The chain has TRBV29-1 and TRBJ2-5; 7 nucleotides agree with TRBD2. Germline V gene lookup returns CDR1 SQVTM and CDR2 ANQGSEA. V gave up 5 bases and J gave up 4 bases; unmatched junction bases: 10. This CDR3 is 14 amino acids long. CDR3 DNA sequence: TGCAGCGTTTGGGGGGGGGACCCGCCAGAGACCCAGTACTTC. Translated, it gives CSVWGGDPPETQYF.

The chain employs TRBV12-5 and TRBJ1-5; D gene unclear. The CDR3 sequence is 13 residues long. V shed 6 bases and J shed 0 bases, with 6 bases lying between them. Germline V CDR1 and CDR2: LGHNT, FRNRAP. The CDR3 loop reads CASGVGSNQPQHF. Here the CDR3 DNA reads TGTGCTAGTGGGGTCGGTAGCAATCAGCCCCAGCATTTT. The entire variable domain, with the rest obtained from reference TRBV12-5 and TRBJ1-5, is as follows: DARVTQTPRHKVTEMGQEVTMRCQPILGHNTVFWYRQTMMQGLELLAYFRNRAPLDDSGMPKDRFSAEMPDATLATLKIQPSEPRDSAVYFCASGVGSNQPQHFGDGTRLSIL.

CDR3 sequence reads: CASSSAIVDGYTF. The CDR3, as DNA: TGTGCCAGCAGCTCCGCAATTGTGGATGGCTACACCTTC. J is TRBJ1-2 and V is TRBV14; D unresolved. Deletions cut 5 bases from V and 6 bases from J, with 13 bases between. There are 13 residues in the CDR3. Germline-derived CDR1 and CDR2 are SGHDN and FVKESK.

This sequence joins TRBV9 and TRBJ2-3; D perhaps matches TRBD2 (5 bases). V dropped 0 bases and J dropped 0 bases, with 8 bases sitting between them. The CDR3 sequence is 15 residues long. Germline-derived CDR1 and CDR2 are SGDLS and YYNGEE. CDR3 bases: TGTGCCAGCAGCGTAGGGAGGAGGAGCACAGATACGCAGTATTTT. Its protein product is CASSVGRRSTDTQYF.

This clonotype was counted a few times. V is TRBV15 and J is TRBJ2-1; 11 nucleotides agree with TRBD2. The CDR3 runs 18 residues. Germline CDR1 and CDR2: LNHNV and YYDKDF (reference sequence). The V and J ends lost 0 bases and 7 bases, in that order; junction bases with no gene match: 11. The CDR3 DNA is TGTGCCACCAGCAGAGACCCACTTAGCGGGGGGGCCTGGAATGAGCAGTTCTTC. The encoded protein is CATSRDPLSGGAWNEQFF.

About this clonotype itself: Germline is not matched at one junction end, which may reflect a read error. The rearrangement uses TRBV19 and TRBJ1-4, with D unresolved. The CDR3 is 14 residues long. Germline V gives CDR1 LNHDA, CDR2 SQIVND (reference sequence). Written as DNA, the CDR3 is TGTGCCAGCAGTTCCGGGAGGCGGAATGAAAAACTGTCTTTT. It yields the protein CASSSGRRNEKLSF.